What follows are 18 T cell receptor beta chains derived from one specimen sequenced in a study of CD8 T cells in ankylosing spondylitis. The study's findings and limits: Characteristic, it appeared, of ankylosing spondylitis blood was a TCR beta motif of about eight highly homologous variants.

Via MiXCR, TCRdb re-called the 5' RACE reads, giving one row per CDR3 protein. The data contain more than 600,000 distinct CDR3 sequences, around 19% of them singletons. Their antigens remain unidentified. Material for sequencing was blood, either unsorted or a sorted T cell fraction (not recorded which). The receptors were gathered from a male donor with ankylosing spondylitis.

The chain recombines TRBV24-1 with TRBJ2-3; D is unclear. With 9 bases removed from V and 2 bases from J, the gap between germline ends came to 11 bases. In germline, CDR1 is KGHDR, CDR2 SFDVKD. The CDR3 is made up of 13 amino acids. DNA of the CDR3: TGTGCCACCGAAGACACCTTCACAGATACGCAGTATTTT. This encodes CATEDTFTDTQYF.

The chain couples TRBV5-6 to TRBJ1-3; D is possibly TRBD1 (5 bases). The germline V gene has CDR1 SGHDT and CDR2 YYEEEE. CDR3 length: 16 residues. V lost 4 bases and J lost 2, with 16 bases in between. CDR3 residues: CASSPGRGRTGNTIYF. CDR3 nucleotide sequence: TGTGCCAGCAGCCCGGGACGGGGACGAACTGGAAACACCATATATTTT.

There are a few counts of this clonotype. The V and J genes are TRBV6-1 and TRBJ1-2; 9 bases are a match to TRBD1. The length of the CDR3 is 15 residues. The junction had 8 bases not matched to a gene; V was cut back by 1 base and J by 8 bases. Germline assignment: CDR1 MNHNS and CDR2 SASEGT. The CDR3 bases are TGTGCCAGCAGTGAAGAAGGGACAGGGACTCGCGGCTACACCTTC. This codes for CASSEEGTGTRGYTF.

The chain couples TRBV20-1 to TRBJ2-2, with 8 bases matching TRBD2. V shed 0 bases, J shed 4 bases, and the junction held 13 bases outside the gene matches. From germline, CDR1 is DFQATT and CDR2 SNEGSKA (reference sequence). CDR3 length equals 18 residues. The CDR3 protein is CSARDFRNAGGGTGELFF. In nucleotides, the CDR3 is TGCAGTGCTAGAGATTTCCGAAATGCGGGAGGAGGCACCGGGGAGCTGTTTTTT.

The V and J genes are TRBV12-3 or TRBV12-4 and TRBJ2-7, with D perhaps matching TRBD2 (6 bases). This CDR3 is built from 14 residues. Deletions cut 6 bases from V and 5 bases from J, with 17 bases between. CDR3 DNA: TGTGCCAGCAGCCCGGCGGGGTTATCGCACGAGCAGTACTTC. Translation gives CASSPAGLSHEQYF.

The chain has TRBV20-1 and TRBJ2-1; 8 bases line up with TRBD1. The CDR3 is 16 amino acids. V dropped 4 bases and J dropped 4; count of bases not matched to a gene: 12. Germline lookup yields CDR1 DFQATT and CDR2 SNEGSKA (reference sequence). The CDR3 is CSAKRQGPVSYNEQFF. The CDR3 nucleotides are TGCAGTGCTAAGCGACAGGGGCCCGTCTCGTACAATGAGCAGTTCTTC.

The V call is TRBV11-2, the J call TRBJ2-5; D might be TRBD1 (6 bases). Trimming shortened V by 6 bases and J by 2 bases, and 16 bases separated the two germline ends. The CDR3 totals 15 residues. CDR1 is SGHAT and CDR2 is FQNNGV in the germline V gene. The CDR3 sequence: CASRPTGTLQETQYF. For the CDR3, the DNA is TGTGCCAGCAGGCCCACCGGGACACTTCAAGAGACCCAGTACTTC.

The rearrangement links TRBV4-2 to TRBJ2-5; TRBD1 might be the D (5 bases). CDR1 and CDR2 (germline): LGHNA, YNFKEQ. V was clipped by 0 bases and J by 4 bases, with 21 bases between them. CDR3 length: 18 residues. The CDR3 DNA reads TGTGCCAGCAGCCAAGAATCCGGTCAGGGCTGGGTAGGAGAGACCCAGTACTTC. Amino acid sequence: CASSQESGQGWVGETQYF.

This clonotype was detected only a few times. V usage is TRBV12-3 or TRBV12-4 and J usage is TRBJ2-7; possibly TRBD1 or TRBD2 for D (5 bases each). V was clipped by 4 bases and J by 0 bases, with 28 bases between them. This CDR3 region has 20 residues. The CDR3 loop reads CASSSFTRGVGTVSSYEQYF. DNA of the CDR3: TGTGCCAGCAGTTCTTTTACTAGGGGAGTGGGGACGGTTAGCTCCTACGAGCAGTACTTC.

There are many counts of this clonotype. The chain recombines TRBV27 with TRBJ2-1; 8 bases agree with TRBD2. The CDR3 is 14 amino acids. After removal of 2 bases from V and 7 bases from J, the junction contained 4 bases not matched to a gene. Germline values: CDR1 MNHEY, CDR2 SMNVEV (reference sequence). The CDR3: CASSLLAGVNEQFF. The DNA for the CDR3 is TGTGCCAGCAGTTTACTAGCGGGTGTGAATGAGCAGTTCTTC.

This clonotype came up a few times. The V call is TRBV29-1, the J call TRBJ1-2; D ambiguous. The CDR3 sequence is 11 residues long. V lost 4 bases and J lost 8, with 11 bases in between. Germline CDR1 and CDR2: SQVTM and ANQGSEA. CDR3: CSVALVGGYTF. CDR3 sequence (DNA): TGCAGCGTTGCCCTTGTCGGGGGCTACACCTTC.

This clonotype was found once. DNA for the CDR3: TGTGCCAGCAGCTCTAGCATAATGGCAGATACGCAGTATTTT. This gives the protein CASSSSIMADTQYF. This rearrangement joins TRBV12-3 or TRBV12-4 to TRBJ2-3, with D possibly being TRBD2 (5 bases). CDR3 length: 14 residues. The germline V and J ends were trimmed by 6 bases and 4 bases, with 14 bases remaining between them.

This clonotype appeared once. At one end the junction does not follow the germline gene, possibly because of a read error. This sequence joins TRBV19 and TRBJ1-4; D is uncertain. CDR3 length: 10 amino acids. CDR1 and CDR2 from the germline V gene are LNHDA and SQIVND (reference sequence). CDR3 DNA: TGTGCCAGTGGTATTGAAAAACTGTTTTTT. Translation: CASGIEKLFF.

This clonotype was found many times. V gene TRBV5-1 combines with J gene TRBJ2-5; TRBD2 aligns across 9 bases. This CDR3 region has 17 residues. Per the germline V gene, CDR1 is SGHRS and CDR2 is YFSETQ. V shed 0 bases and J 1 base; nucleotides not matched to a gene: 7. The CDR3 DNA reads as TGCGCCAGCAGCTTGGCCGGCGGGGGGGCCTTCCAAGAGACCCAGTACTTC. It encodes CASSLAGGGAFQETQYF.

This rearrangement joins TRBV29-1 to TRBJ2-7, with a tentative D call TRBD2 (7 bases). The ends were cut back, 6 bases at V and 1 base at J, with 16 bases in the middle. The CDR3 runs 14 residues. Germline CDR1 is SQVTM and CDR2 is ANQGSEA. CDR3 amino acids: CSVGGTGTSYEQYF. CDR3 DNA sequence: TGCAGCGTCGGGGGGACTGGGACATCCTACGAGCAGTACTTC.

This clonotype was counted between two and nine times. The V call is TRBV4-1, the J call TRBJ2-7, with D maybe TRBD1 (5 bases). Trimming removed 2 bases at V and 2 bases at J, with 10 bases between. Germline CDR1 is MGHRA and CDR2 is YSYEKL. The CDR3 has 14 amino acids. This chain's CDR3 is CASSQLDNPYEQYF. The CDR3 DNA is TGCGCCAGCAGCCAATTGGACAACCCCTACGAGCAGTACTTC.

This clonotype turned up a few times. The rearrangement joins TRBV10-3 to TRBJ1-1, with TRBD1 matching 7 bases. This CDR3 is 15 amino acids long. Germline V gene sequence: CDR1 ENHRY, CDR2 SYGVKD. The V segment lost 3 bases and the J segment 4 bases; nucleotides outside the gene matches: 8. CDR3 nucleotides: TGTGCCATCAGTGACAGGGGGGGAATAGGCACTGAAGCTTTCTTT. This sequence encodes CAISDRGGIGTEAFF.

The chain couples TRBV4-3 to TRBJ2-2; 7 bases match TRBD1. The V segment lost 2 bases and the J segment 7 bases; nucleotides outside the gene matches: 7. In germline, CDR1 is LGHNA, CDR2 YSLEER. The CDR3 consists of 15 residues. The CDR3 sequence: CASSQYRGLGGELFF. The CDR3 nucleotides read TGCGCCAGCAGCCAATATAGGGGGCTTGGCGGGGAGCTGTTTTTT.